Below, one TCR beta chain is given with its context. Germline CDR1 and CDR2: SGHNT and YYREEE (reference sequence). CDR3 length: 12 amino acids. With 4 bases removed from V and 0 bases from J, the gap between germline ends came to 5 bases. TCRdb's table, derived via immunoSEQ multiplex PCR, lists solely in-frame clones and lacks some. Of 64,000 or so clones listed, approximately 97% are singletons. The record originates from a study of technical replicates of blood from a few donors. Sequencing was carried out using T cells isolated from PBMCs. The sequence was collected from a human donor in good health. The chain joins TRBV5-4 to TRBJ2-7; no reliable D call. CDR3 bases: TGTGCCAGCAGCCCGGGCTCCTACGAGCAGTACTTC. This sequence encodes CASSPGSYEQYF.